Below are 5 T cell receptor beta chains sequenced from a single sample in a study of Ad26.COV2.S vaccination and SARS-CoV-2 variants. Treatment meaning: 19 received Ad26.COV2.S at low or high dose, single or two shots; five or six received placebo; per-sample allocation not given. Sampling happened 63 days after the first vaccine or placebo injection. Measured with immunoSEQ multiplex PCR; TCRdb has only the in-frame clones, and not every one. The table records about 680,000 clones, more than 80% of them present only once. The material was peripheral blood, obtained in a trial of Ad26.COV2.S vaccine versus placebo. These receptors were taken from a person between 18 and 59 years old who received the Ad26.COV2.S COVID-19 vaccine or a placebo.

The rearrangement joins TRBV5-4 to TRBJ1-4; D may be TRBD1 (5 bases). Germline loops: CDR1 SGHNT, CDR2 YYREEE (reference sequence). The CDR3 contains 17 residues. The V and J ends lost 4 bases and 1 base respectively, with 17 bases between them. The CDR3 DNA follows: TGTGCCAGCAGCAATGGGGGACGGCGGGGAACTAATGAAAAACTGTTTTTT. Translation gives CASSNGGRRGTNEKLFF.

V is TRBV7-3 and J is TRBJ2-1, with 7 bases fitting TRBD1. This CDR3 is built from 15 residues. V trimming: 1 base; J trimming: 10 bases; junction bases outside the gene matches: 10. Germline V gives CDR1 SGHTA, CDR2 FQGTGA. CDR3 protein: CASSLMGEQGQEQFF. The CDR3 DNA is TGTGCCAGCAGCTTAATGGGGGAACAGGGGCAGGAGCAGTTCTTC. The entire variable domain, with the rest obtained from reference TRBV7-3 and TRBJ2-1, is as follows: GAGVSQTPSNKVTEKGKYVELRCDPISGHTALYWYRQSLGQGPEFLIYFQGTGAADDSGLPNDRFFAVRPEGSVSTLKIQRTERGDSAVYLCASSLMGEQGQEQFFGPGTRLTVL.

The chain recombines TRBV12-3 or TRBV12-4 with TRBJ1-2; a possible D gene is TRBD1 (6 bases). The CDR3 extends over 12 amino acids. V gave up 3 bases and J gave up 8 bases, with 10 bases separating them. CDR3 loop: CASSFGGAGYTF. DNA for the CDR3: TGTGCCAGCAGTTTCGGGGGGGCGGGCTACACCTTC.

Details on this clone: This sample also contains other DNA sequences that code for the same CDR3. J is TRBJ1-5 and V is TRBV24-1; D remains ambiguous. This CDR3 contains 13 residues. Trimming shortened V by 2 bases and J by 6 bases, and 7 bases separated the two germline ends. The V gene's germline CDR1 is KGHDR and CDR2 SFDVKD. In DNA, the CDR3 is TGTGCCACCAGTGATTCCGTTAGTCAGCCCCAGCATTTT. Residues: CATSDSVSQPQHF.

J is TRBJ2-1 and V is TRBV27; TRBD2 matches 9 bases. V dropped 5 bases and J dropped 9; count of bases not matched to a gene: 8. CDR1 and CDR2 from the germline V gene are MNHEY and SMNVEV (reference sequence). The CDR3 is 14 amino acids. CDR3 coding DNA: TGTGCCAGCAGTCCAGGGACTAGCTCCAGTGAGCAGTTCTTC. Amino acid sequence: CASSPGTSSSEQFF.